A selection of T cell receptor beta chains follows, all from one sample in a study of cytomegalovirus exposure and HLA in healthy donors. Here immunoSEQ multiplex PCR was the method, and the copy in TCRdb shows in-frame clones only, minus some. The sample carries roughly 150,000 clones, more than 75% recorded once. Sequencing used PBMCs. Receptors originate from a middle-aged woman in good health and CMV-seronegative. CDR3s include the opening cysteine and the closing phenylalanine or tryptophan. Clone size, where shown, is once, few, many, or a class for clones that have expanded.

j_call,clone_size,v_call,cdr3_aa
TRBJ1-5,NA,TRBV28,CASRANQPQHF
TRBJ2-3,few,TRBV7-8,CASSSPGQGIADTQYF
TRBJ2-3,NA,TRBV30,CAWSGTQGADTQYF
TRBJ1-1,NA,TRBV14,CASSLRDRVTTEAFF
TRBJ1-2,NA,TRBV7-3,CASSLTDGRNSGYTF
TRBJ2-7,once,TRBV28,CASRLGRGLYEQYF
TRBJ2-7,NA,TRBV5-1,CASSLVGGRDYEQYF
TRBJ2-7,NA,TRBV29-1,CSVGIFSGNEQYF
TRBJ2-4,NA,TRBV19,CASSIDRGDIQYF
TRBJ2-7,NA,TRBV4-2,CASSQEVVRDYEQYF
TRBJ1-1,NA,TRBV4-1,CASSQESPGGAMYTEAFF
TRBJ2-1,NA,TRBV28,CASSLSSGGTYNEQFF
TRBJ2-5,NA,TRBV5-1,CASSLLGGAQETQYF
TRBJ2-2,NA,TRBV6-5,CASSLAANTGELLF
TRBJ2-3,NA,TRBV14,CASSQDFLRGGTDTQYF
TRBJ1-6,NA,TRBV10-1,CASRVDRSSYNSPLHF
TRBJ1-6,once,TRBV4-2,CASSQDPPDRFRSPLHF
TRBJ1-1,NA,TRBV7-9,CASSLGETPGTEAFF
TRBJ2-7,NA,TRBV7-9,CASSFPGQGAYEQYF
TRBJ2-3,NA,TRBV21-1,CASSKRLGASGTSTDTQYF
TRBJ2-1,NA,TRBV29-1,CSALRETEDEQFF
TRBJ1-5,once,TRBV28,CASSSDSHQPQHF
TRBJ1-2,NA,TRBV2,CASRLGAGQGVYGYTF
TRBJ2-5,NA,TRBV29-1,CSVKEGREAQYF
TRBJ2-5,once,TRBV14,CASSQGLDVKPQYF
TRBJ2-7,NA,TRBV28,CAFPGSEQYF
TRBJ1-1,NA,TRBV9,CASSVDAGKAAFF
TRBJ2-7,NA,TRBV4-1,CASSLRQGPNDYEQYF
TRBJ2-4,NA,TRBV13,CATTPEGGSVQYF
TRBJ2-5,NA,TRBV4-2,CASSQDQGRLETQYF
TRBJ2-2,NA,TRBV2,CASSEQANTGELFF
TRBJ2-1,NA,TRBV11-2,CASSQLAGGYNEQFF
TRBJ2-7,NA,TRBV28,CASSSPYEQYF
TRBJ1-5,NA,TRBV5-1,CASSLVAAPGSDQPQHF
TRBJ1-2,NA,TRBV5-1,CASSRTGANYGYTF
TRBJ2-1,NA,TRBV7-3,CASSWQHGGPNEQFF
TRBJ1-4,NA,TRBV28,CASRTTGKATNEKLFF
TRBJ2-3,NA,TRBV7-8,CASSLVATSGGPTDTQYF
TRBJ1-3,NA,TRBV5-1,CASSLTGNSGNTIYF
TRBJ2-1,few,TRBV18,CASSPTRNYNEQFF
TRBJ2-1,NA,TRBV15,CATSREGVLEQFF
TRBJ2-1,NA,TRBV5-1,CASSGPLAGGPNEQFF
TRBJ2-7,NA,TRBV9,CASTPGTNYEQYF
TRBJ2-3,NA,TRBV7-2,CASSFYGTDTQYF
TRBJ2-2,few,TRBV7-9,CASSLGQVGLTGELFF
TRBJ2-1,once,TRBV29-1,CSTNPGNEQFF
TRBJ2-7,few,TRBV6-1,CASSGGTGGYHF
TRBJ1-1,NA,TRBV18,CASSPPWTEAFF
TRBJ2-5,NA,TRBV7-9,CSSSLILGGQETQYF
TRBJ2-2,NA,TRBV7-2,CASSLILAPGELFF
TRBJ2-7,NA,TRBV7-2,CASSLGQGYDEQYF
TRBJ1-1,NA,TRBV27,CASSLFQGAYTEAFF